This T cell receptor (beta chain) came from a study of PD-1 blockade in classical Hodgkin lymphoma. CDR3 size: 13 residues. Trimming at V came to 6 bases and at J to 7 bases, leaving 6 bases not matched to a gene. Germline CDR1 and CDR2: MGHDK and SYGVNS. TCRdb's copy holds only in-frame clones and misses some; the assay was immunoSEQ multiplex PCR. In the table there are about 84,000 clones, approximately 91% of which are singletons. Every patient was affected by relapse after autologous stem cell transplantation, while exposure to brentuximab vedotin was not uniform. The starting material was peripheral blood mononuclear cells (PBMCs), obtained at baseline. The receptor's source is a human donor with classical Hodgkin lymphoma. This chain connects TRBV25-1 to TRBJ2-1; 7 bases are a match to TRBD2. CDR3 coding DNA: TGTGCCAGCAGGGGGACGCGGGAGAATGAGCAGTTCTTC. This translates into CASRGTRENEQFF.